These 3 T cell receptor beta chains were all obtained from the same sample, sequenced in a study of OX40 agonist ivuxolimab in advanced cancers. Sequencing used immunoSEQ multiplex PCR; TCRdb keeps in-frame clones, though not all of them. The data contain over 50,000 clones, nearly 85% of them seen just once; the ten biggest clones take up approximately 4.1%. This specimen was CD4+ or CD8+ T cells sorted from blood, taken in a trial of the OX40 agonist ivuxolimab. The source of these receptors is an adult with an advanced solid tumor such as melanoma, head and neck, liver or kidney cancer.

The rearrangement joins TRBV4-2 to TRBJ2-1; 8 nucleotides align to TRBD2. CDR3 size: 18 residues. After removal of 1 base from V and 8 bases from J, the junction contained 16 bases not matched to a gene. Germline CDR1 reads LGHNA; CDR2 reads YNFKEQ. This CDR3 reads CASSQVGLVGDIGYEQFF. For the CDR3, the DNA is TGTGCCAGCAGCCAAGTGGGACTAGTTGGGGATATAGGGTATGAGCAGTTCTTC.

The genes are TRBV6-6 and TRBJ1-2; TRBD1 matches at 12 bases. The V gene's germline CDR1 is MNHNY and CDR2 SVGAGI (reference sequence). The CDR3 runs 15 residues. J lost 5 bases, V lost 8 bases, and 9 bases had no gene match. In DNA form, the CDR3 reads TGTGCCAGCCGTATTCCGGGACAGGGGGCTTATGGCTACACCTTC. It is translated as CASRIPGQGAYGYTF.

The V and J genes are TRBV4-3 and TRBJ1-5; D is uncertain. V was clipped by 4 bases and J by 0 bases, with 13 bases between them. In germline, CDR1 is LGHNA, CDR2 YSLEER. This CDR3 contains 16 residues. CDR3 sequence reads: CASSPNPGASNQPQHF. The CDR3 DNA is TGCGCCAGCAGCCCTAACCCCGGAGCTAGCAATCAGCCCCAGCATTTT.